This TCR beta chain came from a study of blood T cell repertoires in COVID-19. This clone was counted once. Trimming removed 0 bases from V and 3 bases from J, with 5 bases in between. Germline V CDR1 and CDR2: LGHNA, YSLEER. CDR3 length equals 13 residues. Profiling relied on immunoSEQ multiplex PCR, and the TCRdb table lists in-frame clones only, not all of them. Of fewer than 250,000 clones in the sample, 83% were seen once. The origin of this receptor is a woman aged 40-49 years who had been exposed to COVID-19. The sample consisted of PBMCs or T cells enriched from blood (not recorded which). This chain links TRBV4-3 with TRBJ1-2; no clear D. CDR3 DNA sequence: TGCGCCAGCAGCCAAGATACATACTATGGCTACACCTTC. Translating it yields CASSQDTYYGYTF.